This T cell receptor beta chain was identified during a study of cytomegalovirus exposure and HLA in healthy donors. General study findings and limits: Published work reported that the classifier diagnosed cytomegalovirus status with high specificity and sensitivity. Reportedly, fewer N-insertions than the roughly 700-donor mean appeared in an Asian-associated ancestry cluster in a later analysis.

Remarks on this clone: The antigen remains unidentified.

The PCR used 60 Vbeta and 13 Jbeta primers. Here immunoSEQ multiplex PCR was the method, and the copy in TCRdb shows in-frame clones only, minus some. The sample has some 130,000 clones. The sequenced sample consisted of PBMCs. This TCR came from a middle-aged woman in good health and CMV-seropositive.

The CDR3 DNA follows: TGTGCCAGCAGGAAACAGGGGGCGCCCGATGGCTACACCTTC. Its protein product is CASRKQGAPDGYTF. The chain employs TRBV2 and TRBJ1-2; 9 nucleotides align to TRBD1. Germline V lookup: CDR1 SNHLY, CDR2 FYNNEI. The CDR3 spans 14 residues. J gave up 6 bases and V 6 bases, and 8 bases lay outside the gene matches.